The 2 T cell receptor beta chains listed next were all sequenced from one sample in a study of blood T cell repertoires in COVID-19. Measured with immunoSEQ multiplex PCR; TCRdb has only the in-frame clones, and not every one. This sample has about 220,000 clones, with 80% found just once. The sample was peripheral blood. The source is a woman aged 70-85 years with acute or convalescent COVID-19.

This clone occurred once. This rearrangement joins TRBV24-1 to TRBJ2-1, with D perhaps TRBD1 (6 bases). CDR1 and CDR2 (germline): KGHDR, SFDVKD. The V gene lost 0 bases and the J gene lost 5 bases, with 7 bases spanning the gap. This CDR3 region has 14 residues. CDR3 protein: CATSDLTGNNEQFF. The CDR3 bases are TGTGCCACCAGTGATTTGACAGGGAACAATGAGCAGTTCTTC.

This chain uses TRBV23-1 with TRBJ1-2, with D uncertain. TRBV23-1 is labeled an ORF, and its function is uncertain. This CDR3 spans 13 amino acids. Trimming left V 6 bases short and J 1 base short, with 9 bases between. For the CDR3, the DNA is TGCGCCAGCAGACGGGGTATTAACTATGGCTACACCTTC. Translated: CASRRGINYGYTF.